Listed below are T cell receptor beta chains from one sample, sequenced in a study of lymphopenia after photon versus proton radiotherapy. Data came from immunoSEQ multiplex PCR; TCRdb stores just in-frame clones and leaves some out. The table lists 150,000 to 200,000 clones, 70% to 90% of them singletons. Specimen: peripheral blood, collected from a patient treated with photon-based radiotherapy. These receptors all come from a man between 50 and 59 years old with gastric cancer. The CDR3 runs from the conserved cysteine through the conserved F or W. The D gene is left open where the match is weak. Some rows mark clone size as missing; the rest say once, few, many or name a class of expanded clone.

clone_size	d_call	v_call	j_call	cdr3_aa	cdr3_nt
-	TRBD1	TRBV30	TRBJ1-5	CAWTTGERQPQHF	TGTGCCTGGACCACAGGGGAACGGCAGCCCCAGCATTTT
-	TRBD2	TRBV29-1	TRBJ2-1	CSVAPGLAGGGEQFF	TGCAGCGTAGCTCCGGGACTAGCGGGAGGGGGTGAGCAGTTCTTC
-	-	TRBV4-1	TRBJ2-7	CASSQVAAGEYEQYF	TGCGCCAGCAGCCAAGTAGCGGCAGGGGAATACGAGCAGTACTTC
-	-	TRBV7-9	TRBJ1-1	CASSLLAGGEAFF	TGTGCCAGCAGCTTACTGGCAGGCGGCGAAGCTTTCTTT
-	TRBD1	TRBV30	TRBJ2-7	CAWSRPLQQGRGSYEQYF	TGTGCCTGGTCGAGACCCCTACAACAGGGGAGAGGATCCTACGAGCAGTACTTC
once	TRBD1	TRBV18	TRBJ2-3	CASSPPGQGTDTQYF	TGTGCCAGCTCACCACCTGGACAGGGGACAGATACGCAGTATTTT
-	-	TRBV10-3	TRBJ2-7	CAISESGAVGEQYF	TGTGCCATCAGTGAGTCGGGCGCCGTGGGCGAGCAGTACTTC
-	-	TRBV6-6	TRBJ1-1	CASSTPWNTEAFF	TGTGCCAGCAGTACCCCTTGGAACACTGAAGCTTTCTTT
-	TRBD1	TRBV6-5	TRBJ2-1	CASIDDRGRLGEQFF	TGTGCCAGCATCGACGACAGGGGACGACTGGGTGAGCAGTTCTTC
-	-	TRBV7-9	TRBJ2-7	CASSLGSVGGQVEQYF	TGTGCCAGCAGCTTAGGGTCTGTCGGGGGCCAGGTCGAGCAGTACTTC
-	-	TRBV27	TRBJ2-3	CASSLRLGTRAKDTQYF	TGTGCCAGCAGTTTACGGTTAGGGACGCGCGCGAAAGATACGCAGTATTTT
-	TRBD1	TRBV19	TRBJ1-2	CASSITGDYYGYTF	TGTGCCAGTAGTATTACAGGGGACTACTATGGCTACACCTTC
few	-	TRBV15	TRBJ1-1	CATSRARGTNTEAFF	TGTGCCACCAGCAGAGCACGGGGGACGAACACTGAAGCTTTCTTT
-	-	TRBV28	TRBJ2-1	CASKVHSYNEQFF	TGTGCCAGCAAGGTCCACTCCTACAATGAGCAGTTCTTC
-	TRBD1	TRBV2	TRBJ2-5	CASSVTGTGKETQYF	TGTGCCAGCAGTGTCACCGGGACAGGGAAAGAGACCCAGTACTTC
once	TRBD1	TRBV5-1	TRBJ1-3	CASSEGQSSGNTIYF	TGCGCCAGCAGCGAGGGACAGTCATCTGGAAACACCATATATTTT
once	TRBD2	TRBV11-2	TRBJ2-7	CASSLSTSGSPYEQYF	TGTGCCAGCAGCTTATCGACTAGCGGGAGTCCCTACGAGCAGTACTTC
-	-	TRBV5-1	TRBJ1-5	CASSLRGYQPQHF	TGCGCCAGCAGCTTGCGCGGATATCAGCCCCAGCATTTT
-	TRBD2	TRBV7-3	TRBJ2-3	CASSSIAGVADTQYF	TGTGCCAGCAGCTCCATAGCGGGAGTGGCAGATACGCAGTATTTT
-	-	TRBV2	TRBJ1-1	CASSEAEWTEAFF	TGTGCCAGCAGTGAGGCGGAATGGACTGAAGCTTTCTTT
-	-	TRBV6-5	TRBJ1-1	CASRARTGWLTEAFF	TGTGCCAGCCGCGCCCGAACAGGGTGGTTAACTGAAGCTTTCTTT
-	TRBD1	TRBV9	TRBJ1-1	CASSVDRTDTEAFF	TGTGCCAGCAGCGTGGACAGGACGGACACTGAAGCTTTCTTT
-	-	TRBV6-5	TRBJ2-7	CASSYIGRSYEQYF	TGTGCCAGCAGTTACATCGGACGGTCTTACGAGCAGTACTTC
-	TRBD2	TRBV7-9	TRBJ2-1	CASSDRTSVNEQFF	TGTGCCAGCAGCGACCGGACTAGCGTCAATGAGCAGTTCTTC
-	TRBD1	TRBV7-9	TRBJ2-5	CASSLVLLGTGGETQYF	TGTGCCAGCAGCTTAGTATTGTTGGGGACAGGGGGAGAGACCCAGTACTTC
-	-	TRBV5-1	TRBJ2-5	CASSPGAPQETQYF	TGCGCCAGCAGCCCCGGAGCGCCCCAAGAGACCCAGTACTTC
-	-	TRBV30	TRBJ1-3	CAWSVRAGISGNTIYF	TGTGCCTGGAGTGTTCGCGCTGGTATTTCTGGAAACACCATATATTTT
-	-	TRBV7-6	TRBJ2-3	CASSLAGGDTQYF	TGTGCCAGCAGCTTAGCGGGAGGCGATACGCAGTATTTT
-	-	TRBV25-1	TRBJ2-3	CASSDPGRDTQYF	TGTGCCAGCAGTGATCCGGGACGGGATACGCAGTATTTT
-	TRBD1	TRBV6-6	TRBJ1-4	CASRGGAGEKLFF	TGTGCCAGCAGAGGGGGCGCAGGTGAAAAACTGTTTTTT
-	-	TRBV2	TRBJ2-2	CASRRENTGELFF	TGTGCCAGCAGGCGGGAGAACACCGGGGAGCTGTTTTTT